Below, 6 T cell receptor beta chains from the same sample are listed, as sequenced in a study of blood T cell repertoires in COVID-19. Sequencing used immunoSEQ multiplex PCR; TCRdb keeps in-frame clones, though not all of them. Of roughly 330,000 clones in the sample, over 75% were seen once. Sequencing was done on a sample of peripheral blood. These receptors originate from a woman between 50 and 59 years old with active or convalescent COVID-19.

J is TRBJ1-1 and V is TRBV7-9; D possibly corresponds to TRBD1 (5 bases). Between the trimmed V and J ends, which lost 8 bases and 4 bases, there was a span of 11 bases. The CDR3 consists of 12 residues. Germline CDR1 and CDR2: SEHNR and FQNEAQ (reference sequence). CDR3 region: CASPTRGTEAFF. Here the CDR3 DNA reads TGTGCCAGCCCCACTAGGGGCACTGAAGCTTTCTTT. The complete variable domain, with remaining parts taken from reference TRBV7-9 and TRBJ1-1, reads DTGVSQNPRHKITKRGQNVTFRCDPISEHNRLYWYRQTLGQGPEFLTYFQNEAQLEKSRLLSDRFSAERPKGSFSTLEIQRTEQGDSAMYLCASPTRGTEAFFGQGTRLTVV.

This clone was counted once. The chain links TRBV19 to TRBJ2-7; 10 nucleotides agree with TRBD1. Germline values: CDR1 LNHDA, CDR2 SQIVND (reference sequence). CDR3 length equals 17 residues. The J segment lost 4 bases and the V segment lost 6 bases, leaving 15 bases of the junction unmatched. The CDR3 region has the DNA TGTGCCAGTAGGGGGAGAGCAGGACAGGGGGAACTATACGAGCAGTACTTC. Amino acid sequence: CASRGRAGQGELYEQYF.

The chain recombines TRBV10-3 with TRBJ1-1, with a possible D match to TRBD1 (5 bases). Germline-derived CDR1 and CDR2 are ENHRY and SYGVKD. The V and J ends lost 10 bases and 1 base respectively, with 13 bases between them. CDR3 size: 13 residues. CDR3 in DNA: TGTGCCACGGGAGTGGGGGAGAACACTGAAGCTTTCTTT. Translating it yields CATGVGENTEAFF.

The chain is built from TRBV6-6 and TRBJ2-7, with 8 bases lining up with TRBD1. The CDR3 is 15 amino acids. The germline CDR1 and CDR2 sequences are MNHNY and SVGAGI (reference sequence). V was clipped by 6 bases and J by 0 bases; unmatched bases: 7. CDR3: CASRNGQGYSYEQYF. CDR3 in DNA: TGTGCCAGCAGAAATGGACAGGGATACTCCTACGAGCAGTACTTC.

The chain links TRBV5-6 to TRBJ1-2, with TRBD1 identical over 9 bases. Germline V gives CDR1 SGHDT, CDR2 YYEEEE. The length of the CDR3 is 14 residues. J was trimmed by 6 bases and V by 0 bases; bases with no gene match: 3. The CDR3 here is CASSLGDRVNGYTF. Written as DNA, the CDR3 is TGTGCCAGCAGCTTGGGGGACAGGGTTAATGGCTACACCTTC.

The V call is TRBV5-1, the J call TRBJ2-7; 7 bases match TRBD1. CDR1 SGHRS and CDR2 YFSETQ come from the germline V gene. The CDR3 has 16 residues. With V trimmed by 2 bases and J by 2 bases, 10 bases remained unmatched. The CDR3 region has the DNA TGCGCCAGCAGCTTAACGAGACAGGGCAACACCTACGAGCAGTACTTC. Translation gives CASSLTRQGNTYEQYF.